This TCR beta chain was sequenced during a study of cytomegalovirus exposure and HLA in healthy donors. Study findings and constraints: A previous analysis found most TCR beta V segments productive roughly 87% or roughly 30% of the time. In a later analysis, productive TCRs from donors in an Asian-associated ancestry cluster reportedly carried fewer N-insertions than the cohort mean. Available immune exposure information was restricted to CMV serostatus only.

This clone was picked up one time. As yet, its antigen is unknown. The PCR had 60 Vbeta and 13 Jbeta primers. The table came from immunoSEQ multiplex PCR; TCRdb's copy has only in-frame clones and leaves some out. The repertoire consists of about 270,000 clones, with just over 85% occurring once and the leading ten covering roughly 4%. Sequencing input: PBMCs. This TCR came from a man between 40 and 49 years old in good health and CMV-seropositive.

CDR3 region: CATTREDTSYEQYF. The CDR3 coding sequence is TGTGCCACCACCCGAGAGGACACCTCCTACGAGCAGTACTTC. The chain uses TRBV15 and TRBJ2-5; D is perhaps TRBD1 (5 bases). The J call is in doubt because the DNA end fits TRBJ2-7 better. In germline, CDR1 is LNHNV, CDR2 YYDKDF (reference sequence). This CDR3 comprises 14 residues.